This section outlines one T cell receptor (beta chain) sequence together with its context. Antigen unknown. Using its own MiXCR run on the 5' RACE reads, TCRdb lists one record per CDR3 protein. The data contain 30,000 to 40,000 distinct CDR3 sequences, 5.2% of them singletons. This record comes from a study of spatial heterogeneity in lung cancer. Findings and caveats of the study: Ubiquitous, expanded tumor-derived TCRs were more frequently observed in blood at resection than at follow-up.

Noted time point: sample taken at primary tumor resection. Unsorted whole RNA of tumor, nontumor lung or frozen PBMC was sequenced. CDR1 is SGHVS, CDR2 FNYEAQ, per germline. The V and J ends lost 1 base and 2 bases respectively, with 5 bases between them. CDR3 length equals 13 residues. Sample: PBMCs, taken at surgery. The chain uses TRBV7-6 and TRBJ1-2; D remains ambiguous. This receptor was identified in a female donor with early-stage non-small cell lung cancer. In nucleotides, the CDR3 is TGTGCCAGCAGCTTAGGGACCAACTATGGCTACACCTTC. Its translation: CASSLGTNYGYTF.